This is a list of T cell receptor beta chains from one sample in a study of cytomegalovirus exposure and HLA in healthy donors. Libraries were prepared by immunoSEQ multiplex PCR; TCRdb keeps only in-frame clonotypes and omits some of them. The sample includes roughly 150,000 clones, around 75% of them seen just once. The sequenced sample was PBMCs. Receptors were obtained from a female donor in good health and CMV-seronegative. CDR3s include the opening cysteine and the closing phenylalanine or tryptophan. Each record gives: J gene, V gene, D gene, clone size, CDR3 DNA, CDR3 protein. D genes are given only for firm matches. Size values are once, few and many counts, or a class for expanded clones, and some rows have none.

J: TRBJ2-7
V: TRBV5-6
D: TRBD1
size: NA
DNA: TGTGCCAGCAGTTCCGGGACAGGGGGCTACGAGCAGTACTTC
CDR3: CASSSGTGGYEQYF

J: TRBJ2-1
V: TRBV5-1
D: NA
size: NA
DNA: TGCGCCAGCAGCTTTGGAGAGAGCAATGAGCAGTTCTTC
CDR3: CASSFGESNEQFF

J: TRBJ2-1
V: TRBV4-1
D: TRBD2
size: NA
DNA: TGCGCCAGCAGCCACTACCTCGGGACTAGCGGGACGAATGAGCAGTTCTTC
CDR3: CASSHYLGTSGTNEQFF

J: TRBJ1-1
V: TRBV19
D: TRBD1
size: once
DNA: TGTGCCAGTAGCACCGGACAGGGCTTTGAAGCTTTCTTT
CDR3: CASSTGQGFEAFF

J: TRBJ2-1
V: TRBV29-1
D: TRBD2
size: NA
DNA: TGCAGCGTTGAAGTAGGGACTAGCGACTATGAGCAGTTCTTC
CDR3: CSVEVGTSDYEQFF

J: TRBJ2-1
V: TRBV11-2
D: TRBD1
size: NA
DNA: TGTGCCAGCAGCTTGGGGACAGGGGTTCGCGATGAGCAGTTCTTC
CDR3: CASSLGTGVRDEQFF

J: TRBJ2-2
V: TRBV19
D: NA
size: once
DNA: TGTGCCAGTAGTATCTTAGTAGCGACCGGGGAGCTGTTTTTT
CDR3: CASSILVATGELFF

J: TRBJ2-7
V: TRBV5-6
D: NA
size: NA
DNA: TGTGCCAGCAGCGCGGACAGTGTGTACGAGCAGTACTTC
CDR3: CASSADSVYEQYF

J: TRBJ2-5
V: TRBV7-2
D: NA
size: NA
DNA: TGTGCCAGCAGCTTAGGTCGGAGGGAGACCCAGTACTTC
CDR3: CASSLGRRETQYF

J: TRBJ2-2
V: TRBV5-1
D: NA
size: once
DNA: TGCGCCAGCAGCTTGGTGAACAGTCAAGCCTTGAACACCGGGGAGCTGTTTTTT
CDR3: CASSLVNSQALNTGELFF

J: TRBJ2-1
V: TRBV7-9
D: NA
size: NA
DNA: TGTGCCAGCAGCCCGACGAACTTAGAGGATGAGCAGTTCTTC
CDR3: CASSPTNLEDEQFF

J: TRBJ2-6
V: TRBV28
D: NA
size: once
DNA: TGTGCCAGCAGTTCCTCAGGGGTTGGGGCCAACGTCCTGACTTTC
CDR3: CASSSSGVGANVLTF

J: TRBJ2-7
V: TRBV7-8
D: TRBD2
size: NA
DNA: TGTGCCAGCAGCTTCGTAGCGGGAGGGCACTACGAGCAGTACTTC
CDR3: CASSFVAGGHYEQYF

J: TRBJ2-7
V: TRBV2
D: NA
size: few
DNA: TGTGCCAGTCGGCAGGGGGGCTACGAGCAGTACTTC
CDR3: CASRQGGYEQYF

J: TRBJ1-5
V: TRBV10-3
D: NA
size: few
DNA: TGTGCCATCAGTGAGTCGGGGCCTTCGCCCCAGCATTTT
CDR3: CAISESGPSPQHF

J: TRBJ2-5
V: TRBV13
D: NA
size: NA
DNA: TGTGCCAGCAGCTTTTCCCAGAAAGAGACCCAGTACTTC
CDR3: CASSFSQKETQYF

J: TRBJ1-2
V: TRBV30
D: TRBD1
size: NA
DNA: TGTGCCCACAGGGGAAGCCCCCATGGCTACACCTTC
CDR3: CAHRGSPHGYTF

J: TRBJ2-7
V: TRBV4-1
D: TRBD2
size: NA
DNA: TGCGCCAGCAGCCAAGGTCTAGCGGGAGGATACGAGCAGTACTTC
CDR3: CASSQGLAGGYEQYF

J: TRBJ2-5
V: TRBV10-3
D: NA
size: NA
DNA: TGTGCCATCAGTGATAAGGCTAGCCTGGGAGAGACCCAGTACTTC
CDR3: CAISDKASLGETQYF

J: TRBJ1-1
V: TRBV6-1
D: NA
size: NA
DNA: TGTGCCAGCAACACCCTCGAAGCTTTCTTT
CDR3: CASNTLEAFF

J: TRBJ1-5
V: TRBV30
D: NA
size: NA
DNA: TGTGCCTGGGCGACAGGTTCCGATCAGCCCCAGCATTTT
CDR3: CAWATGSDQPQHF

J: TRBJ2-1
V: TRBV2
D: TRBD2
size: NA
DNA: TGTGCCAGCAACGGACTAGCGGGAGATGCTGAGCAGTTCTTC
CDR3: CASNGLAGDAEQFF

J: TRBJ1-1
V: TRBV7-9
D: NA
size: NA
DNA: TGTGCCAGCAGCTTAGTGACTGTAGGGAACACTGAAGCTTTCTTT
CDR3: CASSLVTVGNTEAFF